Included here is one T cell receptor (beta chain) sequence, with context. One junction end disagrees with the germline gene, perhaps due to a read error. The sample belongs to a study of blood T cell repertoires in COVID-19. In the study overall: Samples came from the United States, Italy and Spain, spanning acute and convalescent COVID-19. T cells, B-cell-depleted T cells, or PBMCs provided the cDNA or gDNA that served as material.

Only in-frame clones appear in the TCRdb table, and some are missing; sequencing was by immunoSEQ multiplex PCR. The data hold a few hundred thousand clones, with roughly 87% observed a single time. This clonotype originated in a man aged 35 to 55 with active or convalescent COVID-19. The sequenced sample was peripheral blood.

The CDR3 coding sequence is TGCAGCGTCCAGGGTCTAGCGGGAGAACACTTC. This codes for CSVQGLAGEHF. The V gene is TRBV29-1, the J gene TRBJ2-5; 10 bases are shared with TRBD2. The CDR3 has 11 residues. Germline CDR1 reads SQVTM; CDR2 reads ANQGSEA.